A single sample is the source of the 11 T cell receptor beta chains below, sequenced in a study of OX40 agonist ivuxolimab in advanced cancers. This table comes from immunoSEQ multiplex PCR, and its TCRdb copy is limited to in-frame clones, with some not included. The table has around 53,000 clones, roughly 90% seen once. Sequences were derived from CD4+ or CD8+ T cells sorted from blood, sampled in a trial of the OX40 agonist ivuxolimab. Source of these receptors: an adult with an advanced solid tumor such as melanoma, head and neck, liver or kidney cancer.

Here the CDR3 reads CASGGRVSGANVLTF. In nucleotides, the CDR3 is TGTGCCAGTGGGGGGCGGGTCTCTGGGGCCAACGTCCTGACTTTC. The chain has TRBV2 and TRBJ2-6, with D perhaps assigned TRBD1 or TRBD2 (6 bases each). Germline assignment: CDR1 SNHLY and CDR2 FYNNEI. Trimming cost V 9 bases and J 0 bases, with 12 bases left between them. The CDR3 extends over 15 amino acids.

The chain recombines TRBV9 with TRBJ2-3, with 9 bases aligning to TRBD1. The CDR3 is 15 residues long. J gave up 3 bases and V 4 bases, and 6 bases lay outside the gene matches. Germline-derived CDR1 and CDR2 are SGDLS and YYNGEE. The DNA of the CDR3 is TGTGCCAGCAGCACCCAACAGGGGGCTACAGATACGCAGTATTTT. Residues: CASSTQQGATDTQYF.

The J gene is TRBJ2-7, the V gene TRBV27; TRBD1 is a possible D gene (6 bases). The CDR3 has 14 amino acids. Germline V gene sequence: CDR1 MNHEY, CDR2 SMNVEV (reference sequence). V was pared by 2 bases and J by 6 bases, with 14 bases between. The DNA for the CDR3 is TGTGCCAGCAGTTTAGAGCCAGGGGCGGCCGAGCAGTACTTC. Its protein product is CASSLEPGAAEQYF.

This sequence joins TRBV29-1 and TRBJ2-7, with D tentatively TRBD1 or TRBD2 (8 bases each). V was pared by 5 bases and J by 4 bases, with 30 bases between. The CDR3 is made up of 18 amino acids. The germline V gene has CDR1 SQVTM and CDR2 ANQGSEA. This CDR3 reads CSVSLGQGGAGGLYEQYF. CDR3 nucleotide sequence: TGCAGCGTTTCTCTCGGACAGGGAGGTGCGGGGGGACTTTACGAGCAGTACTTC.

The gene calls are TRBV7-9 and TRBJ1-1, with D maybe TRBD1 (6 bases). The CDR3 consists of 13 residues. CDR1 is SEHNR and CDR2 is FQNEAQ in the germline V gene (reference sequence). Trimming took off 11 bases at V and 5 bases at J, with 18 bases between the two ends. CDR3 residues: CALRARGGTEAFF. CDR3 in DNA: TGTGCCCTCCGGGCCAGGGGAGGAACTGAAGCTTTCTTT.

This clone is a singleton in its sample. The chain recombines TRBV6-1 with TRBJ2-1; 7 bases map to TRBD1. From germline, CDR1 is MNHNS and CDR2 SASEGT. V trimming: 2 bases; J trimming: 8 bases; junction bases outside the gene matches: 9. CDR3 length equals 15 residues. The CDR3 spells CASSEPTGDLDEQFF. The CDR3 coding sequence is TGTGCCAGCAGTGAACCTACAGGGGATTTGGATGAGCAGTTCTTC.

The genes are TRBV6-5 and TRBJ2-3; D remains unclear. The V gene's germline CDR1 is MNHEY and CDR2 SVGAGI. Trimming cost V 0 bases and J 7 bases, with 8 bases left between them. The CDR3 length is 13 residues. The CDR3 nucleotides are TGTGCCAGCAGTTACTCGCGAACGAATACGCAGTATTTT. Its translation: CASSYSRTNTQYF.

The table lists this clone with a few counts. The V and J genes are TRBV6-6 and TRBJ1-2; 7 bases line up with TRBD1. This CDR3 is 13 amino acids long. CDR1 and CDR2 (germline): MNHNY, SVGAGI (reference sequence). Trimming removed 6 bases from V and 8 bases from J; junction bases left unmatched: 9. CDR3 sequence reads: CASRLTGAEGYTF. The CDR3 coding sequence is TGTGCCAGCAGATTAACAGGGGCAGAAGGCTACACCTTC.

The chain joins TRBV30 to TRBJ2-3, with D possibly being TRBD1 or TRBD2 (5 bases each). Between the trimmed V and J ends, which lost 1 base and 10 bases, there was a span of 15 bases. The length of the CDR3 is 13 residues. Germline V gene sequence: CDR1 GTSNPN, CDR2 SVGIG (reference sequence). The DNA for the CDR3 is TGTGCCTGGAGTGCACAATTACAGGAGGCGCAGTATTTT. Amino acid sequence: CAWSAQLQEAQYF.

The CDR3 nucleotides are TGTGCCAGCAGCAATGGGCATGGCTACACCTTC. Encoded protein: CASSNGHGYTF. This chain uses TRBV28 with TRBJ1-2; no clear D. V was shortened by 6 bases and J by 6 bases, with 8 bases between the two germline ends. The germline gives CDR1 MDHEN, CDR2 SYDVKM. The CDR3 totals 11 residues.

V gene TRBV10-3 combines with J gene TRBJ2-1; 13 bases line up with TRBD2. The germline CDR1 and CDR2 sequences are ENHRY and SYGVKD. V was clipped by 7 bases and J by 8 bases; unmatched bases: 5. The CDR3 spans 14 residues. For the CDR3, the DNA is TGTGCCATCAATGGACTAGCGGGAGTTGATGAGCAGTTCTTC. Its protein product is CAINGLAGVDEQFF.